Described below is a single T cell receptor (beta chain) sequence and its context. The data belong to a study of blood T cell repertoires in COVID-19. Background on the study: From T cells, B-cell-depleted T cells, or PBMCs came the material, which was cDNA or gDNA.

Germline V gene lookup returns CDR1 MNHEY and CDR2 SVGAGI. This CDR3 has 13 amino acids. Trimming removed 7 bases from V and 2 bases from J; junction bases left unmatched: 4. Original methodology: Reference gene primers were amplified, and this amplification served to estimate nucleated cell counts. The method was immunoSEQ multiplex PCR; TCRdb's version includes in-frame clones alone and lacks a portion of them. For V, J and clone size, that table is used; D and trimming come from the DNA. The sample includes approximately 110,000 clones, 70% to 85% of them seen just once. The chain couples TRBV6-5 to TRBJ2-5; the match to TRBD1 covers 7 bases. The specimen was peripheral blood. This TCR was recovered from a man in his sixties or seventies with active or convalescent COVID-19. In nucleotides, the CDR3 is TGTGCCAGCAACGGACAGGTACAAGAGACCCAGTACTTC. It translates to CASNGQVQETQYF.